This TCR beta chain was retrieved from a study of CD8 T cells in Susac syndrome. The V and J ends lost 7 bases and 7 bases, in that order; junction bases with no gene match: 8. The CDR3 covers 14 residues. Germline assignment: CDR1 SEHNR and CDR2 FQNEAQ (reference sequence). Random hexamers primed reverse transcription of about 0.5 to 1 ug RNA. TCRdb reanalysed the immunoSEQ multiplex PCR reads using MiXCR and keeps one entry per CDR3 protein. The sample has about 150,000 distinct CDR3 sequences, more than 90% seen once. The chain recombines TRBV7-9 with TRBJ2-4; the match to TRBD1 covers 9 bases. Sequenced material: CD4+ T cells from PBMCs. This receptor was taken from a human donor with Susac syndrome. CDR3 residues: CASTPGQGWNIQYF. The DNA of the CDR3 is TGTGCCAGCACGCCGGGACAGGGATGGAACATTCAGTACTTC.